This T cell receptor beta chain was sequenced in a study of monozygotic twins with inflammatory bowel disease. Study-wide points: IBD patients shared fewer clonotypes with other individuals than healthy twins, especially patients with disease activity signs.

Added by template switching were UMIs that each held a 6-nucleotide sample barcode. cDNA encoding TCRalpha and TCRbeta underwent two nested PCRs of approximately 16 and 10 cycles, each of which was followed by bead purification. TCRdb re-called the 5' RACE reads and shows each CDR3 protein once, DNA omitted. Recorded for this sample: 400,000 to 500,000 distinct CDR3 sequences. On this clonotype itself: Antigen unknown.

This CDR3 is 18 amino acids long. The germline V gene has CDR1 LGHDT and CDR2 YNNKEL (reference sequence). The clonotype was recovered from a human donor with ulcerative colitis or Crohn's disease, or a healthy co-twin of an affected twin (not recorded which). J is TRBJ2-1 and V is TRBV3-1; TCRdb calls TRBD2, which cannot be checked without DNA. Sequencing input: blood. This CDR3 is CASSVTSVAASGRNEQFF.